The clone carrying this T cell receptor beta chain was recorded only once. Its antigen is undetermined. This sample stems from a study of T cells in Graves' hyperthyroidism and ophthalmopathy. About the study: The authors collected peripheral blood at initial diagnosis, before any treatment.

What was amplified from RNA transcripts were TCR beta CDR3 regions. Primed by the HTBI set, a first-round RT-PCR was run on the TCR CDR3. MiXCR, run by TCRdb on the multiplex PCR reads, gives a single entry per CDR3 protein. Of some 650,000 distinct CDR3 sequences in the sample, around 15% were seen once. Whole-study results and caveats: Ophthalmopathy was distinguished from stable hyperthyroidism by 13 V-J signatures. Also found in blood were most expanded thyroid clonotypes above 0.001.

The sequencing input was blood. The receptor was derived from a middle-aged woman with Graves' ophthalmopathy.

In DNA form, the CDR3 reads TGTGCCAGCAGCGGAATTGGGGACCCCAATGAAAAACTGTTTTTT. Amino acids: CASSGIGDPNEKLFF. V is TRBV9 and J is TRBJ1-4, with D possibly being TRBD1 (5 bases). The CDR3 consists of 15 residues. V dropped 3 bases and J dropped 5 bases, with 14 bases sitting between them. CDR1 SGDLS and CDR2 YYNGEE come from the germline V gene.